This entry features one T cell receptor beta chain sequence. This entry comes from a study of blood T cells in healthy people across ages. Sample donors were healthy Caucasian individuals that came from Russia, aged roughly 6 to 95. Trimming cost V 5 bases and J 1 base, with 15 bases left between them. This CDR3 spans 15 amino acids. In germline, CDR1 is DFQATT, CDR2 SNEGSKA (reference sequence). A second PCR, run for about 6 to 12 cycles, used a sample-barcoded 5' primer plus a J-beta primer mix. Using its own MiXCR run on the 5' RACE reads, TCRdb lists one record per CDR3 protein. The sample lists 600,000 to 1,000,000 distinct CDR3 sequences, roughly 50% occurring once.

This chain connects TRBV20-1 to TRBJ2-4, with D perhaps matching TRBD2 (5 bases). The receptor's source is a man aged 25-40 years in good health. The sample consisted of blood. The CDR3 coding sequence is TGCAGTGCTCTGGGTCCCTTAGCGGCCAAAAACATTCAGTACTTC. Its translation is CSALGPLAAKNIQYF.